The entry that follows covers one TCR beta chain sequence. The CDR3 is made up of 15 amino acids. Germline V gene sequence: CDR1 SNHLY, CDR2 FYNNEI. V lost 7 bases, J lost 0 bases, and 7 bases stayed unmatched. This entry belongs to a study of blood T cell repertoires in COVID-19. Measured with immunoSEQ multiplex PCR; TCRdb has only the in-frame clones, and not every one. The table records some 290,000 clones, 75% to 90% of them present only once. Sequencing input: peripheral blood. V gene TRBV2 combines with J gene TRBJ1-1, with 8 bases matching TRBD1. This sequence was found in a woman in her forties or fifties who had recovered from COVID-19. CDR3 region: CASTTGTGLNTEAFF. CDR3 in DNA: TGTGCCAGCACGACCGGGACAGGATTGAACACTGAAGCTTTCTTT.